This entry lists 10 T cell receptor beta chains sequenced from one sample in a study of tumor-infiltrating lymphocytes in localized non-small cell lung cancer. Sequenced by immunoSEQ multiplex PCR; TCRdb stores in-frame clones only, minus some. In the table there are thousands of clones, around 55% of which are singletons. The sample comprised lung tumor tissue. The receptors come from a human donor with non-small cell lung cancer.

The chain is built from TRBV7-2 and TRBJ1-5; D is perhaps TRBD1 (5 bases). Germline assignment: CDR1 SGHTA and CDR2 FQGNSA. The CDR3 has 15 amino acids. V was clipped by 4 bases and J by 11 bases, with 21 bases between them. The CDR3 sequence: CASSSRGSLGLSQHF. The CDR3, as DNA: TGTGCCAGCAGCTCCCGGGGGTCTCTCGGTCTGTCCCAGCATTTT.

This clone was recorded a few times. The genes are TRBV5-4 and TRBJ2-2; 9 nucleotides match TRBD1. Germline V gene sequence: CDR1 SGHNT, CDR2 YYREEE (reference sequence). This CDR3 is 16 amino acids long. The V segment lost 0 bases and the J segment 4 bases; nucleotides outside the gene matches: 4. CDR3 sequence: CASSLAGQGSTGELFF. CDR3 DNA: TGTGCCAGCAGCTTGGCGGGACAGGGATCCACCGGGGAGCTGTTTTTT.

The CDR3 nucleotides are TGCGCCAGCAGCCAAGATAGAGGGCAGAACAATCAGCCCCAGCATTTT. This gives the protein CASSQDRGQNNQPQHF. J is TRBJ1-5 and V is TRBV4-3; D ambiguous. The CDR3 length is 16 residues. Trimming took off 0 bases at V and 3 bases at J, with 12 bases between the two ends. Germline lookup yields CDR1 LGHNA and CDR2 YSLEER.

The V and J genes are TRBV11-2 and TRBJ1-1; TRBD1 matches at 8 bases. The CDR3 loop spans 15 amino acids. Germline values: CDR1 SGHAT, CDR2 FQNNGV. J lost 8 bases, V lost 4 bases, and 12 bases had no gene match. The CDR3 reads CASSSPRQGSFEAFF. CDR3 coding DNA: TGTGCCAGCAGCTCACCGAGACAGGGGTCCTTCGAAGCTTTCTTT.

The chain couples TRBV4-3 to TRBJ2-5, with 7 bases identical to TRBD2. V lost 4 bases and J lost 4; bases outside the gene matches: 3. This CDR3 has 13 residues. In germline, CDR1 is LGHNA, CDR2 YSLEER. The CDR3 here is CASSRGEGETQYF. CDR3 nucleotide sequence: TGCGCCAGCAGCCGAGGGGAGGGAGAGACCCAGTACTTC.

This chain connects TRBV27 to TRBJ1-4; D unclear. The germline CDR1 and CDR2 sequences are MNHEY and SMNVEV (reference sequence). V lost 2 bases and J lost 0, with 13 bases in between. The CDR3 contains 17 residues. CDR3 DNA: TGTGCCAGCAGTTTAACTTTGCAGGCCGCAACTAATGAAAAACTGTTTTTT. Its translation: CASSLTLQAATNEKLFF.

The chain combines TRBV19 with TRBJ2-7; 8 bases fit TRBD1. The CDR3 has 13 residues. CDR1 is LNHDA and CDR2 is SQIVND in the germline V gene (reference sequence). V lost 5 bases and J lost 5; bases outside the gene matches: 5. The CDR3 DNA sequence: TGTGCCAGTAGTTTGGACAGGGTACACGAGCAGTACTTC. Its translation is CASSLDRVHEQYF.

The V and J genes are TRBV5-8 and TRBJ2-2, with D possibly matching TRBD2 (5 bases). Trimming removed 4 bases from V and 4 bases from J, with 11 bases in between. CDR1 is SGHTS and CDR2 is YDEGEE in the germline V gene. The length of the CDR3 is 14 residues. CDR3 coding DNA: TGTGCCAGCAGCCCCGTCGGAGGCACCGGGGAGCTGTTTTTT. Translated: CASSPVGGTGELFF.

This clone has more than one count but fewer than ten. This chain connects TRBV6-5 to TRBJ2-3; D remains ambiguous. Germline V gives CDR1 MNHEY, CDR2 SVGAGI. The CDR3 runs to 15 residues. Trimming stripped 8 bases from V and 3 bases from J, with 18 bases between. The DNA of the CDR3 is TGTGCCAGCCAGTATAAGGTGGACGGAACAGATACGCAGTATTTT. This translates into CASQYKVDGTDTQYF.

This chain uses TRBV2 with TRBJ1-2; D is uncertain. The CDR3 runs 12 residues. Germline values: CDR1 SNHLY, CDR2 FYNNEI. Trimming took 4 bases from V and 2 from J, leaving 5 bases between them. The CDR3 spells CASSGTNYGYTF. CDR3 DNA sequence: TGTGCCAGCAGTGGTACAAACTATGGCTACACCTTC.